Following are 10 T cell receptor beta chains from one sample sequenced in a study of T cells in Graves' hyperthyroidism and ophthalmopathy. TCR beta CDR3 regions were amplified from RNA. A set of HTBI primers served as the primers for a first-round RT-PCR of the TCR CDR3. One entry per CDR3 protein results from TCRdb running MiXCR on the multiplex PCR reads. This repertoire shows about 520,000 distinct CDR3 sequences, approximately 25% found once; its top ten account for about 11%. Source material: blood. The receptors come from a woman aged 25 to 39 with Graves' ophthalmopathy.

This clonotype was recorded at least ten times. One junction end disagrees with the germline gene, perhaps due to a read error. CDR3: CASSIQGAGNTEPFF. In nucleotides, the CDR3 is TGTGCCAGCAGCATCCAGGGGGCGGGGAACACTGAACCTTTCTTT. The chain joins TRBV7-3 to TRBJ1-1; 8 nucleotides match TRBD1. The CDR3 totals 15 residues. CDR1 is SGHTA, CDR2 FQGTGA, per germline.

The CDR3 here is CASTKAARDYGYTF. In DNA, the CDR3 is TGTGCCAGCACTAAGGCCGCTAGGGACTATGGCTACACCTTC. J is TRBJ1-2 and V is TRBV6-1; D ambiguous. Germline V gene lookup returns CDR1 MNHNS and CDR2 SASEGT. Trimming took 7 bases from V and 3 from J, leaving 15 bases between them. The CDR3 runs 14 residues.

This clonotype was seen a handful of times. The chain employs TRBV6-1 and TRBJ1-2, with D possibly being TRBD1 (6 bases). The CDR3 totals 13 residues. The V gene lost 6 bases and the J gene lost 2 bases, with 10 bases spanning the gap. Germline CDR1 MNHNS, CDR2 SASEGT. The CDR3 coding sequence is TGTGCCAGCAGGCCACAGGGCAACTATGGCTACACCTTC. Translation: CASRPQGNYGYTF.

This chain joins TRBV13 and TRBJ1-1, with D maybe TRBD1 (5 bases). CDR1 and CDR2 from the germline V gene are PRHDT and FYEKMQ (reference sequence). The CDR3 is 16 residues long. Trimming removed 0 bases at V and 3 bases at J, with 14 bases between. The CDR3 region is CASSLGPPGRDTEAFF. DNA of the CDR3: TGTGCCAGCAGCTTAGGGCCACCAGGGCGCGACACTGAAGCTTTCTTT.

This clonotype was picked up one time. A clone one base away is much larger, so this may be a read error. This is likely a read error, given that the CDR3 carries no conserved phenylalanine or tryptophan at its end. This chain uses TRBV29-1 with TRBJ1-1; maybe TRBD1 (5 bases). V was clipped by 3 bases and J by 4 bases, with 18 bases between them. CDR1 is SQVTM and CDR2 is ANQGSEA in the germline V gene. The CDR3 contains 15 residues. The CDR3 sequence: CSVEGVFSGSTEAFV. CDR3 bases: TGCAGCGTTGAGGGGGTTTTTTCAGGGTCCACTGAAGCTTTCGTT.

This clonotype was counted many times. This chain joins TRBV7-2 and TRBJ1-2, with 7 bases identical to TRBD1. This CDR3 comprises 14 residues. CDR1 is SGHTA, CDR2 FQGNSA, per germline. J lost 7 bases, V lost 5 bases, and 10 bases had no gene match. This CDR3 is CASSRWDSPAGYTF. CDR3 nucleotide sequence: TGTGCCAGCAGCCGATGGGACAGTCCCGCTGGCTACACCTTC.

This clonotype was found a few times. The J gene is TRBJ1-1, the V gene TRBV6-1, with D unclear. V was shortened by 6 bases and J by 2 bases, with 13 bases between the two germline ends. The germline V gene encodes CDR1 MNHNS and CDR2 SASEGT. The CDR3 loop spans 14 amino acids. The CDR3 nucleotides are TGTGCCAGCAGAGACACGGGCGCAAACACTGAAGCTTTCTTT. Protein product: CASRDTGANTEAFF.

This clonotype was seen ten or more times. This sequence joins TRBV7-8 and TRBJ1-2, with TRBD1 as a possible D gene (6 bases). V lost 0 bases and J lost 3, with 8 bases in between. The germline V gene has CDR1 SGHVS and CDR2 FQNEAQ. The CDR3 is made up of 14 amino acids. The CDR3 reads CASSLATGDYGYTF. The CDR3 DNA reads TGTGCCAGCAGCTTAGCGACAGGCGACTATGGCTACACCTTC. Drawing the rest from reference TRBV7-8 and TRBJ1-2, the complete variable domain is GAGVSQSPRYKVAKRGQDVALRCDPISGHVSLFWYQQALGQGPEFLTYFQNEAQLDKSGLPSDRFFAERPEGSVSTLKIQRTQQEDSAVYLCASSLATGDYGYTFGSGTRLTVV.

This clonotype appeared many times. This chain uses TRBV12-3 or TRBV12-4 with TRBJ1-5, with D tentatively TRBD1 (5 bases). V gave up 3 bases and J gave up 7 bases, with 13 bases separating them. This CDR3 has 14 residues. CDR3: CASSFTRVGQPQHF. CDR3 sequence (DNA): TGTGCCAGCAGTTTCACCAGGGTGGGGCAGCCCCAGCATTTT.

This clonotype showed up many times. The V and J genes are TRBV5-1 and TRBJ1-1; 7 nucleotides agree with TRBD1. The CDR3 consists of 14 residues. Trimming removed 3 bases from V and 6 bases from J; junction bases left unmatched: 8. Germline V gene lookup returns CDR1 SGHRS and CDR2 YFSETQ. CDR3 nucleotide sequence: TGCGCCAGCAGCTATTGGACAGGTTATGCTGAAGCTTTCTTT. This gives the protein CASSYWTGYAEAFF.